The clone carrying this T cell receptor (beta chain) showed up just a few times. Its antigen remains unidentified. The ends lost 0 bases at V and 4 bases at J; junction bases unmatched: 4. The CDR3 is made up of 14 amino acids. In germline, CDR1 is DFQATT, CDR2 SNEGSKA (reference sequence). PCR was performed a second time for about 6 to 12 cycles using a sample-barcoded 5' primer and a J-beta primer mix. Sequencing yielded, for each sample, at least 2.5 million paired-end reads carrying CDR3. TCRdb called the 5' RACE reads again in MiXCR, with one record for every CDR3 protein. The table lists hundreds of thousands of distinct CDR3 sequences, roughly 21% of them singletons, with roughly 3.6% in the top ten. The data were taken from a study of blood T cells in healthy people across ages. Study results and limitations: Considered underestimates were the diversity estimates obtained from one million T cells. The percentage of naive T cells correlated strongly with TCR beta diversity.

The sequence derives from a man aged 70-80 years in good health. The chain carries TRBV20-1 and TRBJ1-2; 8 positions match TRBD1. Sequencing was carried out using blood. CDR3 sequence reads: CSARDWTGIYGYTF. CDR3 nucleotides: TGCAGTGCTAGAGACTGGACAGGGATCTATGGCTACACCTTC.